The 24 T cell receptor beta chains listed next were all sequenced from one sample in a study of TIL therapy for anti-PD-1-resistant metastatic lung cancer. The immunoSEQ assay was v3. Sequencing used immunoSEQ multiplex PCR; TCRdb keeps in-frame clones, though not all of them. The table includes about 50,000 clones, roughly 85% detected once. This sample's time point: pre-treatment sample, taken before nivolumab and TIL therapy. The input for sequencing was blood, taken at baseline. The receptors stem from a woman aged 25-85 years with non-small cell lung cancer.

The CDR3 DNA follows: TGTGCCAGCAGGGACAGGGTGAGCCAAGAGACCCAGTACTTC. Translating gives CASRDRVSQETQYF. The chain uses TRBV25-1 and TRBJ2-5; 8 bases match TRBD1. Germline CDR1 and CDR2: MGHDK and SYGVNS. The CDR3 length is 14 residues. Losses at the gene ends were 6 bases for V and 1 base for J; bases not matched to a gene: 4.

This clone is labeled medium-sized (0.01 to 0.1%). This rearrangement joins TRBV30 to TRBJ1-2, with a possible D match to TRBD1 (6 bases). The germline V gene encodes CDR1 GTSNPN and CDR2 SVGIG (reference sequence). This CDR3 region has 11 residues. DNA for the CDR3: TGTGCGGGTGGACAGAACTATGGCTACACCTTC. Translating gives CAGGQNYGYTF.

This clone appeared once. V and J are TRBV9 and TRBJ2-7; TRBD2 matches at 9 bases. This CDR3 is 16 amino acids long. CDR1 SGDLS and CDR2 YYNGEE come from the germline V gene. With V trimmed by 3 bases and J by 5 bases, 12 bases remained unmatched. This chain's CDR3 is CASSAEIAGEEDEQYF. CDR3 nucleotides: TGTGCCAGCAGCGCGGAGATAGCGGGAGAAGAAGACGAGCAGTACTTC.

V gene TRBV7-3 combines with J gene TRBJ2-1; no clear D gene. CDR1 and CDR2 (germline): SGHTA, FQGTGA. Trimming cost V 2 bases and J 0 bases, with 8 bases left between them. The CDR3 runs to 15 residues. The CDR3 DNA reads as TGTGCCAGCAGCTTATGGGCTACCTCCTACAATGAGCAGTTCTTC. Translation gives CASSLWATSYNEQFF.

The CDR3 region is CASSPSTPYEQYF. As DNA, the CDR3 is TGTGCCAGCAGTCCTAGCACCCCTTACGAGCAGTACTTC. This chain uses TRBV28 with TRBJ2-7; tentative D call: TRBD2 (5 bases). The CDR3 runs 13 residues. Germline V gene lookup returns CDR1 MDHEN and CDR2 SYDVKM. With 5 bases removed from V and 4 bases from J, the gap between germline ends came to 12 bases.

The genes are TRBV9 and TRBJ2-7; TRBD1 agrees at 8 bases. The J segment lost 2 bases and the V segment lost 4 bases, leaving 5 bases of the junction unmatched. This CDR3 is 14 amino acids long. CDR1 and CDR2 (germline): SGDLS, YYNGEE. This chain's CDR3 is CASSRGQAAYEQYF. The CDR3 coding sequence is TGTGCCAGCAGCAGGGGACAGGCAGCCTACGAGCAGTACTTC.

For the CDR3, the DNA is TGCGCCAGCAGCTTGGAAGGGCTTGGGTTGAGGAATGAGCAGTTCTTC. It encodes CASSLEGLGLRNEQFF. The chain recombines TRBV5-1 with TRBJ2-1, with unresolved D. The germline V and J ends were trimmed by 0 bases and 7 bases, with 17 bases remaining between them. This CDR3 comprises 16 residues. Germline V CDR1 and CDR2: SGHRS, YFSETQ. The variable domain in full, completed from reference TRBV5-1 and TRBJ2-1, reads KAGVTQTPRYLIKTRGQQVTLSCSPISGHRSVSWYQQTPGQGLQFLFEYFSETQRNKGNFPGRFSGRQFSNSRSEMNVSTLELGDSALYLCASSLEGLGLRNEQFFGPGTRLTVL.

This chain uses TRBV4-2 with TRBJ2-7, with D possibly being TRBD2 (6 bases). CDR3 length: 16 amino acids. In germline, CDR1 is LGHNA, CDR2 YNFKEQ. V lost 0 bases to trimming and J lost 3 bases, with 15 bases between them. For the CDR3, the DNA is TGTGCCAGCAGCCAAGATCGAGGGCAGGGACTCTACGAGCAGTACTTC. It is translated as CASSQDRGQGLYEQYF.

The V call is TRBV28, the J call TRBJ2-7, with a weak D call TRBD1 (6 bases). V was trimmed by 5 bases and J by 2 bases, leaving 19 bases between them. The germline V gene encodes CDR1 MDHEN and CDR2 SYDVKM. CDR3 length: 16 residues. In nucleotides, the CDR3 is TGTGCCAGCAGTCACCGGGGTTCGGGACAAACCTACGAGCAGTACTTC. This codes for CASSHRGSGQTYEQYF.

The chain couples TRBV15 to TRBJ1-2; tentatively, D is TRBD1 (6 bases). V gave up 0 bases and J gave up 4 bases, with 12 bases separating them. Germline loops: CDR1 LNHNV, CDR2 YYDKDF (reference sequence). This CDR3 spans 15 amino acids. CDR3 DNA: TGTGCCACCAGCAGAGATCCCGACAGGCCCTATGGCTACACCTTC. It specifies CATSRDPDRPYGYTF.

The chain links TRBV6-5 to TRBJ1-2; maybe TRBD1 (5 bases). Germline CDR1 and CDR2: MNHEY and SVGAGI. This CDR3 region has 14 residues. V shed 8 bases and J shed 7 bases, with 20 bases lying between them. CDR3 bases: TGTGCCAGCTTTACTCCCAGGGACTCTGGTGGCTACACCTTC. Amino acids: CASFTPRDSGGYTF.

V and J are TRBV28 and TRBJ1-2; D is possibly TRBD1 (5 bases). This CDR3 is 13 amino acids long. Looked up from germline, CDR1 is MDHEN and CDR2 is SYDVKM. V dropped 2 bases and J dropped 8 bases, with 12 bases sitting between them. CDR3 in amino acids: CASSLVQGGGYTF. The DNA of the CDR3 is TGTGCCAGCAGTTTAGTGCAGGGAGGGGGCTACACCTTC.

This clone showed up just once. The rearrangement joins TRBV19 to TRBJ1-5; perhaps TRBD1 as D (5 bases). V lost 1 base and J lost 1, with 14 bases in between. The CDR3 extends over 17 amino acids. CDR1 and CDR2 (germline): LNHDA, SQIVND (reference sequence). The CDR3 DNA is TGTGCCAGTAGTATAGGCCCCTCGGGACCGAGCAATCAGCCCCAGCATTTT. It encodes CASSIGPSGPSNQPQHF.

The V gene is TRBV10-1, the J gene TRBJ2-3; D unresolved. The germline CDR1 and CDR2 sequences are WNHNN and SYGVQD (reference sequence). The CDR3 length is 12 residues. V dropped 0 bases and J dropped 10 bases, with 8 bases sitting between them. The CDR3 nucleotides read TGCGCCAGCAGTGAGTCGTGGGGTGCGCAGTATTTT. Residues: CASSESWGAQYF.

The CDR3 region is CASSVETGKGLSNNEQFF. CDR3 nucleotide sequence: TGTGCCAGCAGCGTAGAAACAGGAAAGGGGCTATCCAACAATGAGCAGTTCTTC. The chain has TRBV9 and TRBJ2-1; tentatively, D is TRBD1 (5 bases). This CDR3 has 18 residues. Deletions cut 0 bases from V and 5 bases from J, with 21 bases between. Germline V lookup: CDR1 SGDLS, CDR2 YYNGEE.

The chain combines TRBV9 with TRBJ2-3; tentative D call: TRBD1 (5 bases). The V end was cut by 0 bases, the J end by 1 base, with 9 bases between. There are 15 residues in the CDR3. The germline V gene has CDR1 SGDLS and CDR2 YYNGEE. CDR3 bases: TGTGCCAGCAGCGTAGGACAGACCGGCACAGATACGCAGTATTTT. This sequence encodes CASSVGQTGTDTQYF.

The rearrangement links TRBV19 to TRBJ1-2; D uncertain. The CDR3 consists of 14 residues. CDR1 and CDR2 from the germline V gene are LNHDA and SQIVND (reference sequence). With 3 bases removed from V and 3 bases from J, the gap between germline ends came to 11 bases. For the CDR3, the DNA is TGTGCCAGTAGTATGGCCCCGGAGGACTATGGCTACACCTTC. Its protein product is CASSMAPEDYGYTF.

V gene TRBV10-3 combines with J gene TRBJ1-2, with a tentative D call TRBD1 (6 bases). V shed 4 bases and J shed 4 bases, with 13 bases lying between them. The CDR3 is 14 residues long. The V gene's germline CDR1 is ENHRY and CDR2 SYGVKD. This CDR3 is CAISGAGQGYGYTF. CDR3 nucleotides: TGTGCCATCAGTGGTGCGGGACAAGGCTATGGCTACACCTTC.

This sequence joins TRBV9 and TRBJ2-7, with D perhaps TRBD2 (6 bases). The CDR3 totals 14 residues. V lost 2 bases and J 2 bases, leaving 11 bases between the germline ends. The germline gives CDR1 SGDLS, CDR2 YYNGEE. CDR3 sequence: CASSVGGTAYEQYF. The CDR3 DNA is TGTGCCAGCAGCGTGGGGGGAACAGCCTACGAGCAGTACTTC.

The genes are TRBV4-3 and TRBJ2-2; perhaps TRBD2 as D (6 bases). The V and J ends lost 4 bases and 8 bases respectively, with 17 bases between them. Germline values: CDR1 LGHNA, CDR2 YSLEER. The CDR3 is made up of 15 amino acids. CDR3 sequence (DNA): TGCGCCAGCAGCCCCCGGGACTCCCCAGCGGGGGAGCTGTTTTTT. Translation: CASSPRDSPAGELFF.

The V gene is TRBV19, the J gene TRBJ1-1; D is uncertain. Trimming cost V 3 bases and J 0 bases, with 8 bases left between them. CDR1 LNHDA and CDR2 SQIVND come from the germline V gene (reference sequence). The CDR3 is made up of 14 amino acids. CDR3 sequence: CASSIGMVNTEAFF. CDR3 in DNA: TGTGCCAGTAGTATCGGGATGGTGAACACTGAAGCTTTCTTT.

The chain uses TRBV5-6 and TRBJ1-2; D uncertain. Germline V CDR1 and CDR2: SGHDT, YYEEEE. Trimming removed 3 bases from V and 6 bases from J, with 12 bases in between. The CDR3 loop spans 13 amino acids. The CDR3 DNA follows: TGTGCCAGCAGCTACGGGCCTTCTAATGGCTACACCTTC. Translation: CASSYGPSNGYTF.

The chain carries TRBV28 and TRBJ2-1; perhaps TRBD2 as D (5 bases). The CDR3 totals 16 residues. CDR1 and CDR2 (germline): MDHEN, SYDVKM. V dropped 5 bases and J dropped 0 bases, with 14 bases sitting between them. Here the CDR3 reads CASSPPSGSSYNEQFF. CDR3 nucleotide sequence: TGTGCCAGCAGTCCCCCCAGCGGAAGCTCCTACAATGAGCAGTTCTTC.

The chain is built from TRBV29-1 and TRBJ2-5; D perhaps matches TRBD1 (6 bases). This CDR3 spans 12 amino acids. Trimming stripped 7 bases from V and 4 bases from J, with 13 bases between. Per germline, CDR1 SQVTM and CDR2 ANQGSEA. CDR3 amino acids: CSELQGPETQYF. In nucleotides, the CDR3 is TGCAGCGAATTGCAGGGGCCAGAGACCCAGTACTTC.